Listed below are T cell receptor beta chains from one sample, sequenced in a study of shared clonotypes between healthy human individuals. Measured with immunoSEQ multiplex PCR; TCRdb has only the in-frame clones, and not every one. The data hold 600,000 or so clones, with more than 95% observed a single time. Sequenced: naive CD8+ T cells sorted from blood. Source of these receptors: a man aged 25 to 40 in good health. Both conserved end residues are part of each CDR3. Fields, in order: D gene, V gene, clone size, J gene, CDR3 protein, CDR3 DNA. A D gene is named only where the DNA matches it firmly. Only some rows state a clone size, as once, few, many or a class for expanded clones.

.	TRBV9	.	TRBJ2-5	CASSVDGGFQETQYF	TGTGCCAGCAGCGTAGACGGGGGATTCCAAGAGACCCAGTACTTC
TRBD2	TRBV27	.	TRBJ2-7	CASSLIAGDNEQYF	TGTGCCAGCAGTTTAATAGCGGGAGATAACGAGCAGTACTTC
.	TRBV28	.	TRBJ2-1	CASSPRRTYNEQFF	TGTGCCAGCAGTCCCCGGAGGACCTACAATGAGCAGTTCTTC
.	TRBV29-1	.	TRBJ2-7	CSATSRQEEQYF	TGCAGCGCCACTTCTCGGCAGGAGGAGCAGTACTTC
.	TRBV28	.	TRBJ2-7	CASSLWVSSYEQYF	TGTGCCAGCAGTTTATGGGTGAGCAGCTACGAGCAGTACTTC
TRBD2	TRBV19	.	TRBJ2-1	CARHVLSGATRRSYNEQFF	TGTGCCAGACACGTTTTAAGCGGGGCAACAAGAAGGTCATACAATGAGCAGTTCTTC
.	TRBV30	.	TRBJ1-2	CAWSMVGYGYTF	TGTGCCTGGAGTATGGTGGGCTATGGCTACACCTTC
TRBD1	TRBV6-5	once	TRBJ1-1	CASSYSDTGGTEAFF	TGTGCCAGCAGTTACTCGGACACAGGGGGCACTGAAGCTTTCTTT
.	TRBV14	.	TRBJ2-1	CASSQEKNYNEQFF	TGTGCCAGCAGCCAAGAGAAAAATTACAATGAGCAGTTCTTC
TRBD1	TRBV7-9	.	TRBJ2-4	CASSGTALAKNIQYF	TGTGCCAGCAGCGGGACAGCCTTAGCCAAAAACATTCAGTACTTC
TRBD2	TRBV29-1	.	TRBJ2-1	CSVVPAGEGNEQFF	TGCAGCGTTGTCCCAGCGGGAGAAGGGAATGAGCAGTTCTTC
.	TRBV15	.	TRBJ2-7	CATSRLKGSLYEQYF	TGTGCCACCAGCAGACTAAAAGGGAGCCTATACGAGCAGTACTTC
TRBD1	TRBV13	.	TRBJ2-6	CASSLQGADGANVLTF	TGTGCCAGCAGCTTACAGGGGGCTGATGGGGCCAACGTCCTGACTTTC
.	TRBV29-1	.	TRBJ2-7	CSVEDFQTYEQYF	TGCAGCGTTGAAGACTTCCAGACCTACGAGCAGTACTTC
.	TRBV29-1	.	TRBJ2-7	CSVEGEAREQYF	TGCAGCGTTGAGGGAGAGGCTCGCGAGCAGTACTTC
.	TRBV4-2	.	TRBJ1-5	CASSQDLSAASNQPQHF	TGTGCCAGCAGCCAAGATTTGTCGGCAGCTAGCAATCAGCCCCAGCATTTT
TRBD2	TRBV7-9	.	TRBJ2-3	CASSLMPSGSTDTQYF	TGTGCCAGCAGCTTAATGCCTAGCGGGAGCACAGATACGCAGTATTTT
.	TRBV7-8	.	TRBJ2-7	CASSFPGNTYEQYF	TGTGCCAGCAGCTTTCCGGGAAATACCTACGAGCAGTACTTC
TRBD2	TRBV27	.	TRBJ2-2	CASAPQAGNTQNTGELFF	TGTGCCAGCGCTCCCCAAGCGGGAAACACGCAGAACACCGGGGAGCTGTTTTTT
.	TRBV6-5	.	TRBJ2-3	CASTLGGTDTQYF	TGTGCCAGCACTCTCGGGGGCACAGATACGCAGTATTTT
TRBD1	TRBV18	.	TRBJ2-7	CASSSGQGAYEQYF	TGTGCCAGCTCGTCGGGACAGGGTGCCTACGAGCAGTACTTC
.	TRBV5-1	.	TRBJ2-7	CASSLGENNEQYF	TGCGCCAGCAGCTTGGGGGAGAATAACGAGCAGTACTTC
.	TRBV27	.	TRBJ2-1	CASIGGYSYNEQFF	TGTGCCAGCATTGGGGGGTACTCCTACAATGAGCAGTTCTTC
TRBD2	TRBV5-4	.	TRBJ2-1	CASSPTSQAEQFF	TGTGCCAGCAGCCCGACTAGCCAGGCTGAGCAGTTCTTC
.	TRBV7-9	.	TRBJ2-2	CASSPAEGWGTGELFF	TGTGCCAGCAGCCCAGCGGAGGGGTGGGGCACCGGGGAGCTGTTTTTT
.	TRBV7-9	.	TRBJ2-5	CAIQGSGTQYF	TGTGCCATACAGGGTTCAGGGACCCAGTACTTC
.	TRBV5-6	once	TRBJ1-5	CASSLAGDQPQHF	TGTGCCAGCAGCTTGGCAGGGGATCAGCCCCAGCATTTT
.	TRBV7-6	.	TRBJ2-1	CASSVRRSDNEQFF	TGTGCCAGCAGCGTCCGCAGGAGCGACAATGAGCAGTTCTTC
.	TRBV28	.	TRBJ1-1	CASSLVLGKNTEAFF	TGTGCCAGCAGTTTAGTACTGGGCAAGAACACTGAAGCTTTCTTT
.	TRBV9	.	TRBJ2-2	CASSARTGPGELFF	TGTGCCAGCAGCGCTCGGACCGGGCCCGGGGAGCTGTTTTTT
.	TRBV19	once	TRBJ1-4	CASSNLVNEKLFF	TGTGCCAGTAGTAATCTCGTAAATGAAAAACTGTTTTTT
TRBD1	TRBV11-2	.	TRBJ2-5	CASSYQGALETQYF	TGTGCCAGCAGCTACCAGGGGGCGTTAGAGACCCAGTACTTC
.	TRBV7-9	.	TRBJ2-1	CASSRTIQFF	TGTGCCAGCAGCCGGACTATCCAGTTCTTC
.	TRBV28	.	TRBJ1-5	CASSLFGGPHQPQHF	TGTGCCAGCAGTTTATTCGGCGGCCCTCATCAGCCCCAGCATTTT
TRBD2	TRBV9	.	TRBJ2-3	CASSVATWTSGQSTDTQYF	TGTGCCAGCAGCGTAGCTACGTGGACTAGCGGGCAAAGCACAGATACGCAGTATTTT
.	TRBV2	.	TRBJ1-2	CASSEWGGPNYGYTF	TGTGCCAGCAGTGAATGGGGGGGCCCGAACTATGGCTACACCTTC
TRBD1	TRBV10-3	.	TRBJ1-2	CAISESLVYGQGFHGYTF	TGTGCCATCAGTGAGTCTCTCGTTTACGGACAGGGATTCCATGGCTACACCTTC
TRBD2	TRBV7-9	.	TRBJ2-1	CASSLDLSSGTQFF	TGTGCCAGCAGCTTAGATCTGTCTAGCGGGACTCAGTTCTTC
.	TRBV6-5	.	TRBJ1-1	CASSYSGRGRDTEAFF	TGTGCCAGCAGTTACTCAGGGAGGGGGAGGGACACTGAAGCTTTCTTT
.	TRBV10-1	.	TRBJ2-7	CASSENIGGYEQYF	TGCGCCAGCAGTGAGAACATAGGGGGCTACGAGCAGTACTTC
TRBD2	TRBV18	.	TRBJ2-3	CASSPRLAGEGWPDTQYF	TGTGCCAGCTCACCCAGACTAGCGGGAGAAGGATGGCCAGATACGCAGTATTTT
TRBD2	TRBV11-2	.	TRBJ2-1	CASSLPSGALDNEQFF	TGTGCCAGCAGCCTTCCTAGCGGAGCCTTGGACAATGAGCAGTTCTTC
TRBD1	TRBV6-1	.	TRBJ2-6	CASSVWTGIRAGANVLTF	TGTGCCAGCAGTGTATGGACAGGGATAAGGGCTGGGGCCAACGTCCTGACTTTC
TRBD2	TRBV6-4	.	TRBJ2-7	CASSLGLAVSYEQYF	TGTGCCAGCAGTCTAGGGCTAGCGGTTTCCTACGAGCAGTACTTC
.	TRBV7-8	.	TRBJ1-2	CASSSGPGSNYGYTF	TGTGCCAGCAGCTCAGGGCCGGGATCAAACTATGGCTACACCTTC
.	TRBV29-1	.	TRBJ2-2	CSAAGTSTGELFF	TGCAGCGCAGCCGGGACTTCCACCGGGGAGCTGTTTTTT
.	TRBV4-1	.	TRBJ1-1	CASSQAGQPEGAFF	TGCGCCAGCAGCCAGGCAGGACAACCGGAGGGAGCTTTCTTT
.	TRBV27	.	TRBJ2-7	CASSSGPQLRIYEQYF	TGTGCCAGCAGTTCGGGACCTCAATTACGTATCTACGAGCAGTACTTC
TRBD2	TRBV27	.	TRBJ2-5	CASSLSPQLAAETQYF	TGTGCCAGCAGTTTATCGCCCCAGCTAGCGGCGGAGACCCAGTACTTC
.	TRBV7-9	.	TRBJ2-7	CASGELKYYEQYF	TGTGCCAGCGGAGAGCTTAAGTACTACGAGCAGTACTTC
.	TRBV6-5	.	TRBJ2-6	CASKPRGFGANVLTF	TGTGCCAGCAAACCTCGGGGCTTTGGGGCCAACGTCCTGACTTTC
TRBD2	TRBV7-9	.	TRBJ2-7	CASSPRASGAYEQYF	TGTGCCAGCAGCCCGCGGGCTAGCGGAGCCTACGAGCAGTACTTC
.	TRBV27	.	TRBJ1-5	CASSLFPLDSNQPQHF	TGTGCCAGCAGTTTATTCCCGTTAGATAGCAATCAGCCCCAGCATTTT
TRBD2	TRBV9	.	TRBJ2-7	CASSSGLAPGEQYF	TGTGCCAGCAGCTCCGGACTAGCCCCGGGGGAGCAGTACTTC
.	TRBV7-9	.	TRBJ1-3	CASSRTDKTILSGNTIYF	TGTGCCAGCAGTCGGACAGACAAAACCATCCTCTCTGGAAACACCATATATTTT
.	TRBV5-6	.	TRBJ1-1	CASSLSYDNTEAFF	TGTGCCAGCAGCTTGTCGTATGATAACACTGAAGCTTTCTTT
TRBD1	TRBV7-9	.	TRBJ2-7	CASSPQTGLYEQYF	TGTGCCAGCAGCCCACAGACAGGGTTGTACGAGCAGTACTTC